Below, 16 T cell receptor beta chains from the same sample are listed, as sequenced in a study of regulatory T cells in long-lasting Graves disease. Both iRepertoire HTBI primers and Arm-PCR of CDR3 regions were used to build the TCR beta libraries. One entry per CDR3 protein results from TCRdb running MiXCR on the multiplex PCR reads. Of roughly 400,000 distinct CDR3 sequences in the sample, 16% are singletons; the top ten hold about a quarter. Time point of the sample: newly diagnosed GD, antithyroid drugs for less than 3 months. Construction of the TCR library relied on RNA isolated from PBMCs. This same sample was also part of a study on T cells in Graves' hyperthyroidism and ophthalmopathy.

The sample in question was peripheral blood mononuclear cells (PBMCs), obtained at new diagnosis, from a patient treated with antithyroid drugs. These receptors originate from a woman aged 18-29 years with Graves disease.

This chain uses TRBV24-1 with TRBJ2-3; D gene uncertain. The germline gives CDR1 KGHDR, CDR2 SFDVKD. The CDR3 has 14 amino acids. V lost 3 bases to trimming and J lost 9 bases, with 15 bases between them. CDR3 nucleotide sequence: TGTGCCACCAGTGATACCAGAACGGTCTTCACGCAGTATTTT. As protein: CATSDTRTVFTQYF.

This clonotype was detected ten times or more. The CDR3 spells CASSYGGIGQPQHF. For the CDR3, the DNA is TGTGCCAGCAGTTATGGGGGAATTGGCCAGCCCCAGCATTTT. The V and J genes are TRBV6-5 and TRBJ1-5; D is possibly TRBD1 (5 bases). Trimming took off 3 bases at V and 7 bases at J, with 13 bases between the two ends. Germline V gene lookup returns CDR1 MNHEY and CDR2 SVGAGI. The CDR3 is 14 amino acids.

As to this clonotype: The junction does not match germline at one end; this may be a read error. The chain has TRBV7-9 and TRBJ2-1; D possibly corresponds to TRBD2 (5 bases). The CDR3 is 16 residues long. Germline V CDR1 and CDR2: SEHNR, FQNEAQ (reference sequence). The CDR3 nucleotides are TGTGCCAGCAGCTTATTAACTAGTAGAATTGACAATGAGGAGTTCTTC. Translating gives CASSLLTSRIDNEEFF.

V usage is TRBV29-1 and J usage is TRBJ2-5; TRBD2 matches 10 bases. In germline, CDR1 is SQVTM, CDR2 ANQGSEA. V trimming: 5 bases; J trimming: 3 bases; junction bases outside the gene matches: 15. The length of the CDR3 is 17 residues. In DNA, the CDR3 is TGCAGCGTTCTTCAGTGGGCTAGCGGGAGAGAAAAAGAGACCCAGTACTTC. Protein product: CSVLQWASGREKETQYF.

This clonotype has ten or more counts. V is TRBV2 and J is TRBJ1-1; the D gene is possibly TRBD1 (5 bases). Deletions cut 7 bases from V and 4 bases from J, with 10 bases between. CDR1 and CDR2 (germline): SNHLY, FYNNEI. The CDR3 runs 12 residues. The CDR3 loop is CASKWGTTEAFF. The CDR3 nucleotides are TGTGCCAGCAAATGGGGGACCACTGAAGCTTTCTTT.

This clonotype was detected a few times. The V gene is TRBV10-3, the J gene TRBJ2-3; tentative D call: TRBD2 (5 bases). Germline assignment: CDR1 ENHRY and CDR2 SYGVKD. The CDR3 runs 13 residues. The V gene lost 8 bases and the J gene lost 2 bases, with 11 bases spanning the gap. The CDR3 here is CAIGSGYTDTQYF. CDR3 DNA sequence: TGTGCCATCGGCAGCGGTTACACAGATACGCAGTATTTT.

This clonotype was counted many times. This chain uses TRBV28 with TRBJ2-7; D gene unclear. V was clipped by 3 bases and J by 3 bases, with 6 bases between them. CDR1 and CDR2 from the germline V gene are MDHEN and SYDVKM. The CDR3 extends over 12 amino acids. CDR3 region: CASSFLGYEQYF. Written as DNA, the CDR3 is TGTGCCAGCAGTTTTTTGGGCTACGAGCAGTACTTC.

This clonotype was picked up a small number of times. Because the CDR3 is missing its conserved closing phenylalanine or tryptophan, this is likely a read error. CDR3 protein: CAISESREGYEQYL. The CDR3 nucleotides are TGTGCCATCAGTGAGTCGCGGGAGGGCTACGAGCAGTACCTC. The rearrangement links TRBV10-3 to TRBJ2-7; 9 bases agree with TRBD2. The trim removed 0 bases at V and 3 bases at J, leaving 0 bases unmatched. The CDR3 runs 14 residues. CDR1 and CDR2 (germline): ENHRY, SYGVKD.

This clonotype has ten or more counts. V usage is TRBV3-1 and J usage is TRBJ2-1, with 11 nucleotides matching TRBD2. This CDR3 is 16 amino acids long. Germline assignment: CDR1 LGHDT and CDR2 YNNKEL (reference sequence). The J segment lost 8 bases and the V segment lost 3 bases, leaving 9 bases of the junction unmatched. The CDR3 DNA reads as TGTGCCAGCAGCCAGAATAGCGGGAGGGCTTTCGATGAGCAGTTCTTC. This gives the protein CASSQNSGRAFDEQFF.

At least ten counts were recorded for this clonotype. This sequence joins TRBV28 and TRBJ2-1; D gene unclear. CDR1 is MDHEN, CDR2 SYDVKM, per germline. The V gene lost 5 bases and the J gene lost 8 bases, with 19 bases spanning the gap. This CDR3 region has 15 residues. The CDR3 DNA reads TGTGCCAGCAGTACTCCGGGCGGCCCTTTTGATGAGCAGTTCTTC. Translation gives CASSTPGGPFDEQFF.

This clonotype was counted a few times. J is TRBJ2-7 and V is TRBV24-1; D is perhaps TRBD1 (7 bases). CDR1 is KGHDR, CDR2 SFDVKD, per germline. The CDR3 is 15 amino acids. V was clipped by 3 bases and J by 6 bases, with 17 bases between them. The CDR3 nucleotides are TGTGCCACCAGTGATACGACTTCAGGGGGAGGCGAGCAGTACTTC. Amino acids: CATSDTTSGGGEQYF.

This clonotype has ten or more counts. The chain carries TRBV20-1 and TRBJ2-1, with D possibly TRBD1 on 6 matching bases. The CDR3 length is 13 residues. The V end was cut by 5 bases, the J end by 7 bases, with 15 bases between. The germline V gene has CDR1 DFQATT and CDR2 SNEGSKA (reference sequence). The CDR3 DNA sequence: TGCAGTGCTGGCCGGGACACGTCGAATGAGCAGTTCTTC. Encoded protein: CSAGRDTSNEQFF.

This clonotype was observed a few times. The CDR3 bases are TGTGCCAGCAGCTCAGATCTTAACTATGGCTACACCTTC. This gives the protein CASSSDLNYGYTF. V is TRBV7-9 and J is TRBJ1-2; the D is unclear. The CDR3 consists of 13 residues. Trimming took 4 bases from V and 1 from J, leaving 7 bases between them. Germline-derived CDR1 and CDR2 are SEHNR and FQNEAQ (reference sequence).

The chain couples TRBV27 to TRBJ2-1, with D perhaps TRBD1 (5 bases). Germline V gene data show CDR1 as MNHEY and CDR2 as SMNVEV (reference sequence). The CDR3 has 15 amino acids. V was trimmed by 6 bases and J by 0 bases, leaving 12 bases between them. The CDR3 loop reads CASRTTEDSYNEQFF. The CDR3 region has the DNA TGTGCCAGCAGAACGACAGAAGACTCCTACAATGAGCAGTTCTTC.

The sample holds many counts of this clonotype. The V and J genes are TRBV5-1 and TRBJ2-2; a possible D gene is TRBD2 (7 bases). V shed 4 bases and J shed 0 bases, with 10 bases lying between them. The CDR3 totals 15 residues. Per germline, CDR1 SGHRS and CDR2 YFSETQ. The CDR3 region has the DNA TGCGCCAGCAGCCAAGGGGGGGCGAACACCGGGGAGCTGTTTTTT. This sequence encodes CASSQGGANTGELFF.

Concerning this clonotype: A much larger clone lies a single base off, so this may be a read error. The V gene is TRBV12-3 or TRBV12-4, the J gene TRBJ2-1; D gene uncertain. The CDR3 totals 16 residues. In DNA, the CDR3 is TGTGCCAACAGTTCAGGCACAGCCGCATCTTCGAATGAGCAGTTCTTC. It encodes CANSSGTAASSNEQFF.